This T cell receptor beta chain was identified in a study of human T cells and chemical hapten exposure. Study overall: Alopecia universalis, totalis or areata was present in patients who were mostly female.

This clonotype was seen a handful of times. TCRdb passed the RACE reads through MiXCR, listing each CDR3 protein once. The sample includes roughly 90,000 distinct CDR3 sequences, approximately 10% of them seen just once. J lost 0 bases, V lost 2 bases, and 6 bases had no gene match. This CDR3 contains 15 residues. Per the germline V gene, CDR1 is DFQATT and CDR2 is SNEGSKA (reference sequence). Noted time point: patch test 3, about 24 weeks after DPC sensitization. Treatment meaning: therapeutic diphenylcyclopropenone sensitization with weekly scalp DPC. Blood, whole and unfractionated, served as the source for total RNA extraction.

This sequence originates from a woman in her thirties with alopecia areata. Some clones in this sample may be carry-over from other donors' samples. Source: whole blood, taken in connection with sensitization to the hapten diphenylcyclopropenone (DPC). The chain combines TRBV20-1 with TRBJ1-1; 7 bases match TRBD1. This CDR3 is CSARKNRGLNTEAFF. The CDR3 DNA sequence: TGCAGTGCTAGAAAAAACAGGGGATTGAACACTGAAGCTTTCTTT.